The 9 T cell receptor beta chains below were found in one sample sequenced in a study of cytomegalovirus exposure and HLA in healthy donors. PCR involved 60 Vbeta and 13 Jbeta primers. The table came from immunoSEQ multiplex PCR; TCRdb's copy has only in-frame clones and leaves some out. The table records about 300,000 clones, 86% of them present only once. Sequences were obtained from PBMCs. These TCRs come from a man in his forties or fifties in good health and CMV-seropositive.

The J gene is TRBJ2-7, the V gene TRBV5-6; TRBD1 agrees at 7 bases. V shed 2 bases, J shed 4 bases, and the junction held 12 bases outside the gene matches. CDR1 is SGHDT, CDR2 YYEEEE, per germline. The CDR3 runs to 16 residues. CDR3 region: CASSFPGQRTEYEQYF. The CDR3 coding sequence is TGTGCCAGCAGCTTCCCGGGACAGCGTACGGAATACGAGCAGTACTTC.

This chain uses TRBV5-1 with TRBJ2-3; TRBD2 is a possible D gene (6 bases). The CDR3 loop spans 14 amino acids. The germline V gene has CDR1 SGHRS and CDR2 YFSETQ. The V and J ends lost 6 bases and 0 bases respectively, with 11 bases between them. CDR3 in amino acids: CASTLSGSTDTQYF. In DNA, the CDR3 is TGCGCCAGCACCCTCAGCGGGAGCACAGATACGCAGTATTTT. Supplemented by reference TRBV5-1 and TRBJ2-3, the full variable domain reads KAGVTQTPRYLIKTRGQQVTLSCSPISGHRSVSWYQQTPGQGLQFLFEYFSETQRNKGNFPGRFSGRQFSNSRSEMNVSTLELGDSALYLCASTLSGSTDTQYFGPGTRLTVL.

The V call is TRBV19, the J call TRBJ1-1; 8 bases are a match to TRBD1. This CDR3 comprises 13 residues. Germline values: CDR1 LNHDA, CDR2 SQIVND (reference sequence). V shed 0 bases, J shed 8 bases, and the junction held 2 bases outside the gene matches. The CDR3, as DNA: TGTGCCAGTAGTATAGAATGGGACAGGGAAGCTTTCTTT. This translates into CASSIEWDREAFF.

The chain employs TRBV28 and TRBJ1-5; 7 positions match TRBD1. This CDR3 contains 15 residues. The germline V gene has CDR1 MDHEN and CDR2 SYDVKM. V shed 8 bases, J shed 7 bases, and the junction held 14 bases outside the gene matches. This chain's CDR3 is CASGFRRGADQPQHF. CDR3 nucleotides: TGTGCCAGCGGATTCCGCAGGGGGGCAGACCAGCCCCAGCATTTT.

The genes are TRBV7-2 and TRBJ1-2; 7 nucleotides line up with TRBD1. CDR1 and CDR2 (germline): SGHTA, FQGNSA. Germline trimming cut 5 bases from V and 10 bases from J; bases unmatched to any gene: 16. The CDR3 has 15 residues. CDR3 DNA sequence: TGTGCCAGCAGCCCACGATGGCAGGGGGTGGATGACTACACCTTC. Its protein is CASSPRWQGVDDYTF.

Points on this clone: The germline gene is not matched at one end of the junction; a read error may be the cause. This chain joins TRBV7-9 and TRBJ1-4; D unclear. Germline loops: CDR1 SEHNR, CDR2 FQNEAQ (reference sequence). The CDR3 is made up of 17 amino acids. CDR3 loop: CSSSLAPVRDQGEKLFF. The CDR3 bases are TGTTCCAGCAGCTTAGCGCCGGTGAGGGATCAAGGCGAAAAACTGTTTTTT.

This clone has only a few counts. The identical CDR3 is also encoded by other nucleotide sequences in the sample. V and J are TRBV18 and TRBJ1-1; unclear D gene. This CDR3 region has 13 residues. V lost 3 bases, J lost 2 bases, and 7 bases lay in between. Looked up from germline, CDR1 is KGHSH and CDR2 is LQKENI. The CDR3 protein is CASSPTGNTEAFF. CDR3 nucleotide sequence: TGTGCCAGCTCACCCACGGGAAACACTGAAGCTTTCTTT.

The rearrangement uses TRBV6-1 and TRBJ2-3, with D possibly TRBD2 on 6 matching bases. This CDR3 has 17 residues. Germline-derived CDR1 and CDR2 are MNHNS and SASEGT. Trimming removed 2 bases at V and 1 base at J, with 16 bases between. DNA for the CDR3: TGTGCCAGCAGTGAACCCGGGGGAGGACTTGGCACAGATACGCAGTATTTT. The encoded protein is CASSEPGGGLGTDTQYF.

This clone occurred once. The chain has TRBV6-5 and TRBJ1-6; no firm D call. The CDR3 sequence is 13 residues long. In germline, CDR1 is MNHEY, CDR2 SVGAGI. Trimming pared 8 bases from V and 8 bases from J, leaving 13 bases between. The DNA for the CDR3 is TGTGCCAGCGGTCGGCCGGCGGATTCACCCCTCCACTTT. Translating gives CASGRPADSPLHF.